This is a list of T cell receptor beta chains from one sample in a study of a mutant IDH1 vaccine in newly diagnosed glioma. The assay was immunoSEQ multiplex PCR, and TCRdb's table has in-frame clones only and misses some. The sample shows some 26,000 clones, about 70% of them seen only once. Their antigen targets remain unknown. The sample in question was peripheral blood mononuclear cells (PBMCs), obtained from a glioma patient whose treatment included an IDH1 peptide vaccine. The receptor source for this set is a man between 18 and 35 years old with glioma. Some clones in this sample may be carry-over from other donors' samples. CDR3s include the opening cysteine and the closing phenylalanine or tryptophan. The D gene is left open where the match is weak. A clone size is listed for some rows: how often the clone was seen (once, few, many), or a class if it is expanded.

v_call,d_call,clone_size,j_call,cdr3_nt,cdr3_aa
TRBV10-3,NA,NA,TRBJ2-7,TGTGCCATCAAGCCGGGAGTCCCCTTGGACGAGCAGTACTTC,CAIKPGVPLDEQYF
TRBV5-5,TRBD1,NA,TRBJ2-7,TGTGCCAGCAGCTCCGGGACAGTGAACTACGAGCAGTACTTC,CASSSGTVNYEQYF
TRBV29-1,TRBD1,NA,TRBJ1-2,TGCAGCGTTTCCGGCGGGGGACAGGGGTACTATGGCTACACCTTC,CSVSGGGQGYYGYTF
TRBV19,TRBD1,NA,TRBJ1-2,TGTGCCAGTAGTATACGACAGGGGCCGGGCTACACCTTC,CASSIRQGPGYTF
TRBV4-2,NA,NA,TRBJ2-5,TGTGCCAGCAGCCAATGGGACGGGGCAGCCCAGTACTTC,CASSQWDGAAQYF
TRBV10-3,TRBD2,NA,TRBJ2-5,TGTGCCATCAGTGAGTCGCGCGGGGGTCCCGTGGAGACCCAGTACTTC,CAISESRGGPVETQYF
TRBV30,TRBD2,once,TRBJ2-2,TGTGCCTGGAGTGGTACTAGCGGGAGGACCGGGGAGCTGTTTTTT,CAWSGTSGRTGELFF
TRBV4-3,NA,NA,TRBJ1-2,TGCGCCAGCAGCCAGGACGACGGACGCTATGGCTACACCTTC,CASSQDDGRYGYTF
TRBV18,NA,NA,TRBJ1-6,TGTGCCAGCTCAAGGGCGTCCTATAATTCACCCCTCCACTTT,CASSRASYNSPLHF
TRBV7-2,NA,NA,TRBJ1-5,TGTGCCAGCAGCTTAGCGGGTCAGCCCCAGCATTTT,CASSLAGQPQHF
TRBV10-2,NA,NA,TRBJ1-4,TGCGCCAGCAGTGAGTCCAGGTTTCCCACTAATGAAAAACTGTTTTTT,CASSESRFPTNEKLFF
TRBV6-5,NA,NA,TRBJ1-2,TGTGCCAGCAGTTACTCAGCGATCCGCCGTGAAAGCTACACCTTC,CASSYSAIRRESYTF
TRBV28,TRBD2,NA,TRBJ2-1,TGTGCCAGCAGTTCCCAGGGCTTAGCGGGAGCCGCCTACAATGAGCAGTTCTTC,CASSSQGLAGAAYNEQFF
TRBV9,NA,NA,TRBJ2-7,TGTGCCAGCAGCGTAGGGTCAGGTACCTACGAGCAGTACTTC,CASSVGSGTYEQYF
TRBV18,TRBD1,few,TRBJ2-7,TGTGCCAGCTCGCCATTGACAGGGGGCGAGCAGTACTTC,CASSPLTGGEQYF
TRBV15,NA,NA,TRBJ2-1,TGTGCCACCAGCAGCCTGGGAGCTTACAATGAGCAGTTCTTC,CATSSLGAYNEQFF
TRBV15,TRBD1,NA,TRBJ2-7,TGTGCCACCAGCGGGGACAGGGGAACCTACGAGCAGTACTTC,CATSGDRGTYEQYF
TRBV19,TRBD1,NA,TRBJ1-2,TGTGCCAGTAGCATTTCGGCAGGGGGCTATGGCTACACCTTC,CASSISAGGYGYTF
TRBV9,TRBD2,NA,TRBJ2-2,TGTGCCAGCAGCACTCCGGGGAGCGGGGGGACCGGGGAGCTGTTTTTT,CASSTPGSGGTGELFF
TRBV2,NA,once,TRBJ2-2,TGTGCCAGCAGTGTCATGGTCGGGGAGCTGTTTTTT,CASSVMVGELFF
TRBV6-1,NA,NA,TRBJ1-1,TGTGCCAGCAGTGAAGCGATGTTCTATGGGTGGGGACCTGACACTGAAGCTTTCTTT,CASSEAMFYGWGPDTEAFF
TRBV6-5,NA,NA,TRBJ1-2,TGTGCCAGCAGTTACTCAAGGGGTTTGACCTCGGGCGGCTACACCTTC,CASSYSRGLTSGGYTF
TRBV18,TRBD1,NA,TRBJ2-7,TGTGCCAGCTCACCACAAAGGACAGGGGCCTACGAGCAGTACTTC,CASSPQRTGAYEQYF
TRBV6-5,TRBD1,NA,TRBJ1-5,TGTGCCAGCAGGGCGGGACAGGGTGGTCAGCCCCAGCATTTT,CASRAGQGGQPQHF
TRBV9,NA,NA,TRBJ1-5,TGTGCCAGCAGCGTAGGGGCAGGGGCCAATCAGCCCCAGCATTTT,CASSVGAGANQPQHF
TRBV13,TRBD1,NA,TRBJ2-1,TGTGCCAGCAGCTTAGCATTCAGGGCAGGGGGTATCGATGAGCAGTTCTTC,CASSLAFRAGGIDEQFF